The 8 T cell receptor beta chains below were found in one sample sequenced in a study of breast tumors, draining lymph nodes, adjacent tissues. The lymph nodes were axillary draining lymph nodes from breast cancer patients. TCRdb used MiXCR to reprocess the multiplex PCR reads, holding one entry per CDR3 protein. The sample includes roughly 120,000 distinct CDR3 sequences, 15% to 20% of them seen just once. Source material: axillary lymph node tissue. These receptor sequences come from a female donor with breast cancer. Some clones in this sample may be carry-over from other donors' samples.

The rearrangement uses TRBV11-2 and TRBJ1-1; a weak D match, TRBD1 (5 bases). V dropped 5 bases and J dropped 5 bases, with 12 bases sitting between them. Germline CDR1 SGHAT, CDR2 FQNNGV. The CDR3 is 13 residues long. The CDR3 sequence is CASSLSQGTEAFF. The CDR3 nucleotides are TGTGCCAGCAGCCTTTCCCAGGGAACTGAAGCTTTCTTT.

The rearrangement joins TRBV27 to TRBJ2-3; 12 nucleotides agree with TRBD2. J lost 6 bases, V lost 6 bases, and 4 bases had no gene match. This CDR3 has 14 residues. Per the germline V gene, CDR1 is MNHEY and CDR2 is SMNVEV (reference sequence). Written as DNA, the CDR3 is TGTGCCAGCAGCCTAACTAGCGGGGGGGATACGCAGTATTTT. Residues: CASSLTSGGDTQYF.

This clonotype came up many times. V and J are TRBV20-1 and TRBJ2-5, with 7 bases that match TRBD1. Germline V gene lookup returns CDR1 DFQATT and CDR2 SNEGSKA (reference sequence). V shed 3 bases, J shed 1 base, and the junction held 8 bases outside the gene matches. The CDR3 consists of 15 residues. The CDR3 nucleotides are TGCAGTGCTAGGGAACAGGGGCGACCCCAAGAGACCCAGTACTTC. It translates to CSAREQGRPQETQYF.

This clonotype was picked up many times. This chain uses TRBV10-3 with TRBJ1-6; 7 bases agree with TRBD1. Germline-derived CDR1 and CDR2 are ENHRY and SYGVKD. CDR3 length: 14 residues. V trimming: 10 bases; J trimming: 9 bases; junction bases outside the gene matches: 12. The DNA of the CDR3 is TGTGCCACTCGAGGCAGGGGGAATGGTTCACCCCTCCACTTT. Translation gives CATRGRGNGSPLHF.

Ten or more counts support this clonotype. The chain carries TRBV5-1 and TRBJ2-3; tentatively, D is TRBD1 (5 bases). Germline CDR1 reads SGHRS; CDR2 reads YFSETQ. This CDR3 has 14 residues. V dropped 1 base and J dropped 6 bases, with 12 bases sitting between them. CDR3 region: CASSLIWAGDTQYF. CDR3 coding DNA: TGCGCCAGCAGCTTGATATGGGCAGGGGATACGCAGTATTTT.

This clonotype was seen ten or more times. The CDR3 is CASSLDGGDTQYF. The CDR3 coding sequence is TGTGCCAGCAGCTTAGACGGAGGAGATACGCAGTATTTT. The rearrangement joins TRBV7-2 to TRBJ2-3; TRBD2 is a possible D gene (5 bases). Germline CDR1 reads SGHTA; CDR2 reads FQGNSA. With 1 base removed from V and 5 bases from J, the gap between germline ends came to 7 bases. This CDR3 is built from 13 residues.

This clonotype was seen just once. Germline is not matched at one junction end, which may reflect a read error. The genes are TRBV6-4 and TRBJ2-1, with D perhaps matching TRBD2 (5 bases). There are 13 residues in the CDR3. Germline values: CDR1 MRHNA, CDR2 SNTAGT. CDR3 residues: CVTHPSSYNEQFF. CDR3 coding DNA: TGTGTCACCCACCCTAGCTCCTACAATGAGCAGTTCTTT.

Ten or more counts support this clonotype. The chain employs TRBV2 and TRBJ1-6; the D gene is possibly TRBD1 (5 bases). The CDR3 length is 14 residues. Germline V gives CDR1 SNHLY, CDR2 FYNNEI. Trimming left V 6 bases short and J 8 bases short, with 14 bases between. CDR3 residues: CASSPAGGDSPLHF. The DNA of the CDR3 is TGTGCCAGCAGCCCGGCCGGAGGGGATTCACCCCTCCACTTT.